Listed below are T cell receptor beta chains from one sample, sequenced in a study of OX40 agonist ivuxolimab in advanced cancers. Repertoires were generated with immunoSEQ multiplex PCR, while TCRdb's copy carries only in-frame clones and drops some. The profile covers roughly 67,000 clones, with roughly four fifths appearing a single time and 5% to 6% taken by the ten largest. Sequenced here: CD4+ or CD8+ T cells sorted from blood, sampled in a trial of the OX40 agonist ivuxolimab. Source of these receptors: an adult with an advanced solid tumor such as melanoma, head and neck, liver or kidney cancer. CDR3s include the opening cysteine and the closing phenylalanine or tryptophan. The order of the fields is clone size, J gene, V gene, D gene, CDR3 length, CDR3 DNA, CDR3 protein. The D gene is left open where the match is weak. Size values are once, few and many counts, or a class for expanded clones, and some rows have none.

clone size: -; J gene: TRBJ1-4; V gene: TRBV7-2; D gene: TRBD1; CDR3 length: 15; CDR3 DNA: TGTGCCAGCAGCTTATCCCGGACAGGGAATGAAAAACTGTTTTTT; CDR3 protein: CASSLSRTGNEKLFF
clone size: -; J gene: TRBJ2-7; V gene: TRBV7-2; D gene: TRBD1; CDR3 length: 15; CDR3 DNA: TGTGCCAGCAGCTTAGCGCCGGGACAGAGTTCCGAGCAGTACTTC; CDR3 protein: CASSLAPGQSSEQYF
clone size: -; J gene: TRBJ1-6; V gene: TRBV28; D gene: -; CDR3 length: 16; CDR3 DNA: TGTGCCAGCAGTTTTCGCGGTAGATCCTATAATTCACCCCTCCACTTT; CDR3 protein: CASSFRGRSYNSPLHF
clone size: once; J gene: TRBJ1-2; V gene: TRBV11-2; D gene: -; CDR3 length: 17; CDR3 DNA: TGTGCCAGCAGCCTCACGCCGCGGGCAGTTGGTGGGTATGGCTACACCTTC; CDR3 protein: CASSLTPRAVGGYGYTF
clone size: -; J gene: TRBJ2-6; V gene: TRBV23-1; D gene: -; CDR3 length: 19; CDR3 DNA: TGCGCCAGCAGACGCAATCGGGGACAAGGTATCTCTGGGGCCAACGTCCTGACTTTC; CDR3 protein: CASRRNRGQGISGANVLTF
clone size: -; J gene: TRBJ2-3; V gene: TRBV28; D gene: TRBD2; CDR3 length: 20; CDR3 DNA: TGTGCCAGCAGTTTCAAGACTAGCGGGACCCAAGGGGAAGAAGCAGATACGCAGTATTTT; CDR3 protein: CASSFKTSGTQGEEADTQYF
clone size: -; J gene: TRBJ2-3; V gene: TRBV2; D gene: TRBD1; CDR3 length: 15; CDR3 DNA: TGTGCCAGCTCCCCAGGGGGAACTAGCACAGATACGCAGTATTTT; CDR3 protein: CASSPGGTSTDTQYF
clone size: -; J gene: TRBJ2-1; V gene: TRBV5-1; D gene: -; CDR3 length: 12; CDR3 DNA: TGCGCCAGCAGCCAAGGGAACAATGAGCAGTTCTTC; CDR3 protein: CASSQGNNEQFF
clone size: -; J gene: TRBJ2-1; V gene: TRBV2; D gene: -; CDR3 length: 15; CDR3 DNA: TGTGCCAGCAGTGAAGAGGGTGGGAGCAGGAATGAGCAGTTCTTC; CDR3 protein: CASSEEGGSRNEQFF
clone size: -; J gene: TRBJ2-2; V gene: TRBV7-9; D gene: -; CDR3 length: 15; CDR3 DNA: TGTGCCAGCAGCTTAGATCCGGGTTTCACCGGGGAGCTGTTTTTT; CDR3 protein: CASSLDPGFTGELFF